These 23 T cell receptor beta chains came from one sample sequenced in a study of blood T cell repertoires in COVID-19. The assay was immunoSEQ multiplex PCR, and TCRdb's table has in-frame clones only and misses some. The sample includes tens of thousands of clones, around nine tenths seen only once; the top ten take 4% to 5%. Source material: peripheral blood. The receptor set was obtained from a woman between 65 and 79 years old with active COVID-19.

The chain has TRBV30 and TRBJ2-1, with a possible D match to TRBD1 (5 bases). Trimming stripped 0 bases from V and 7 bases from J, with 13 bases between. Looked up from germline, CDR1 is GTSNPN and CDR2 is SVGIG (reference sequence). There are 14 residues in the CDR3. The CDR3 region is CAWSVGLGVNEQFF. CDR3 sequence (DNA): TGTGCCTGGAGTGTGGGTCTAGGGGTGAATGAGCAGTTCTTC. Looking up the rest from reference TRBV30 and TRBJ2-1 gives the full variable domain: SQTIHQWPATLVQPVGSPLSLECTVEGTSNPNLYWYRQAAGRGLQLLFYSVGIGQISSEVPQNLSASRPQDRQFILSSKKLLLSDSGFYLCAWSVGLGVNEQFFGPGTRLTVL.

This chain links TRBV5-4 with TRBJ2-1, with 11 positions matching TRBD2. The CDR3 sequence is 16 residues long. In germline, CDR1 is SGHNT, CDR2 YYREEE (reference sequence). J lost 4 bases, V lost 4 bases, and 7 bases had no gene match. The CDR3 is CASSAKTSGAYNEQFF. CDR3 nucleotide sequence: TGTGCCAGCAGCGCAAAGACTAGCGGGGCTTACAATGAGCAGTTCTTC.

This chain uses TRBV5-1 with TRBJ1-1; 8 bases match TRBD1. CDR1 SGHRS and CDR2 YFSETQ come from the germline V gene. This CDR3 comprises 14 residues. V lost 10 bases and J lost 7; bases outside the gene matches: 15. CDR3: CASSPSGGLGEAFF. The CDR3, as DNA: TGCGCCTCCAGCCCCTCAGGGGGCTTGGGTGAAGCTTTCTTT.

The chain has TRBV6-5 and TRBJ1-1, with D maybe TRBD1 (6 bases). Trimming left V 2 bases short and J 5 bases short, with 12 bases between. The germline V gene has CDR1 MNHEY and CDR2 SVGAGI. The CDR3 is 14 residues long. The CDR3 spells CASSYRGGGTEAFF. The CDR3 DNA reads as TGTGCCAGCAGTTACCGAGGGGGGGGGACTGAAGCTTTCTTT.

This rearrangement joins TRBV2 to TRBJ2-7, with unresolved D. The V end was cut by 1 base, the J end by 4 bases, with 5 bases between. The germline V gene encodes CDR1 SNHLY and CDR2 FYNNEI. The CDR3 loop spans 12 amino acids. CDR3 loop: CASSEGRYEQYF. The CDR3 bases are TGTGCCAGCAGTGAAGGTCGGTACGAGCAGTACTTC.

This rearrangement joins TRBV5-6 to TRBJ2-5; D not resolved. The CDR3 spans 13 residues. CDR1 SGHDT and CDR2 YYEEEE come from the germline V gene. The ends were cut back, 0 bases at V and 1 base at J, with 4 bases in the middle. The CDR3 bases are TGTGCCAGCAGCTTGGACAGCCAAGAGACCCAGTACTTC. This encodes CASSLDSQETQYF.

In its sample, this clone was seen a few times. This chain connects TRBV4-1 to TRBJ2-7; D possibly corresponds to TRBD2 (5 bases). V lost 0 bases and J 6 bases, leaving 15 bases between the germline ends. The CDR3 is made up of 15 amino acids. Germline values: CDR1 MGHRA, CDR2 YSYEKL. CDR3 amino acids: CASSQESVRVGEQYF. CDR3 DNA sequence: TGCGCCAGCAGCCAAGAATCGGTGAGGGTAGGCGAGCAGTACTTC.

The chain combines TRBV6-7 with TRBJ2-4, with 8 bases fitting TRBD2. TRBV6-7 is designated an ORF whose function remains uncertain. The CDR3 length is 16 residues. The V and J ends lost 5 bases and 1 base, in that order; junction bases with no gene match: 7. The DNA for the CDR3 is TGTGCCAGCAGTAACACGACTAGCGCGGCCAAAAACATTCAGTACTTC. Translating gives CASSNTTSAAKNIQYF.

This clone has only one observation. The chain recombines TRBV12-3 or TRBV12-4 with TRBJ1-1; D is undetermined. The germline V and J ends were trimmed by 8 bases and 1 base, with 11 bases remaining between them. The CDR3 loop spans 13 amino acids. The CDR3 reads CASGSFWNTEAFF. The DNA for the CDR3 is TGTGCCAGCGGCTCCTTCTGGAACACTGAAGCTTTCTTT.

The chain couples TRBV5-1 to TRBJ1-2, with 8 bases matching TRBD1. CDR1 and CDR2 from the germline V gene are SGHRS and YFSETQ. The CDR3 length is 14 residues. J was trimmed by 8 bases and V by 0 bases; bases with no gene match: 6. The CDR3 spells CASSLEPGTGGYTF. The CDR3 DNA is TGCGCCAGCAGCTTGGAACCGGGGACAGGCGGCTACACCTTC.

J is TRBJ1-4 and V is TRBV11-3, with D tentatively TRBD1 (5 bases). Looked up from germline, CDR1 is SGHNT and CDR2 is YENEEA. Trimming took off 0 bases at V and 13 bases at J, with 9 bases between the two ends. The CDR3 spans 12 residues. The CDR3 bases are TGTGCCAGCAGCTTAGAGGCGGGGACACTGTTTTTT. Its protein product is CASSLEAGTLFF. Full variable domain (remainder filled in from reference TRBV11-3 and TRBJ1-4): EAGVVQSPRYKIIEKKQPVAFWCNPISGHNTLYWYLQNLGQGPELLIRYENEEAVDDSQLPKDRFSAERLKGVDSTLKIQPAELGDSAVYLCASSLEAGTLFFGSGTQLSVL.

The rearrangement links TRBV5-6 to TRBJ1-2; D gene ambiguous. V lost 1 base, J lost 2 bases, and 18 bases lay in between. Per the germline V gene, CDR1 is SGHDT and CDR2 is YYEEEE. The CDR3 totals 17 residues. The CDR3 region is CASSLLVAAAPNYGYTF. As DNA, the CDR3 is TGTGCCAGCAGCTTGTTAGTTGCGGCAGCCCCCAACTATGGCTACACCTTC. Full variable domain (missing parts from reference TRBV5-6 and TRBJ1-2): DAGVTQSPTHLIKTRGQQVTLRCSPKSGHDTVSWYQQALGQGPQFIFQYYEEEERQRGNFPDRFSGHQFPNYSSELNVNALLLGDSALYLCASSLLVAAAPNYGYTFGSGTRLTVV.

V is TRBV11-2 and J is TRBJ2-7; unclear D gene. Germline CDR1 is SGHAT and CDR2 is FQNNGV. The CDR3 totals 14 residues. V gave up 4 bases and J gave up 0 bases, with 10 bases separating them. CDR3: CASSYPSGSYEQYF. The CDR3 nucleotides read TGTGCCAGCAGCTACCCCTCCGGCTCCTACGAGCAGTACTTC.

CDR3 in amino acids: CASSLDRRTVGSYEQYF. For the CDR3, the DNA is TGTGCCAGCAGCTTAGATCGTAGGACAGTGGGGTCCTACGAGCAGTACTTC. V is TRBV11-3 and J is TRBJ2-7; TRBD1 is a possible D gene (6 bases). This CDR3 has 17 residues. Germline CDR1 reads SGHNT; CDR2 reads YENEEA. The germline V and J ends were trimmed by 0 bases and 1 base, with 16 bases remaining between them.

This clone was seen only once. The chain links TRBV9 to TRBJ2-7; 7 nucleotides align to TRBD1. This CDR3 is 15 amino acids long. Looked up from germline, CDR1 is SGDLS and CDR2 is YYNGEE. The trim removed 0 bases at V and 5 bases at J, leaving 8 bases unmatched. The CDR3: CASSVGLGGGHEQYF. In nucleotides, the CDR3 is TGTGCCAGCAGCGTAGGGTTAGGGGGCGGCCACGAGCAGTACTTC.

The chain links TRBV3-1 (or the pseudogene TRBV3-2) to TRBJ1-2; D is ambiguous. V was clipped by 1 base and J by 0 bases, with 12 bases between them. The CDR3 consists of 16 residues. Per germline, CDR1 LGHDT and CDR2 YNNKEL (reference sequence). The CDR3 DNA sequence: TGTGCCAGCAGCCAAGCGTTTGCGGTTTCTAACTATGGCTACACCTTC. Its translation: CASSQAFAVSNYGYTF.

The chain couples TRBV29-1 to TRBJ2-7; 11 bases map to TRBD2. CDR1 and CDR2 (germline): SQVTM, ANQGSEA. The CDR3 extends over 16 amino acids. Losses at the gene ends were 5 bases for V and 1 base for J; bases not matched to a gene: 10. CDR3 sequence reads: CSVHERLAGRSYEQYF. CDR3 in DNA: TGCAGCGTTCACGAGAGACTAGCGGGGCGATCCTACGAGCAGTACTTC.

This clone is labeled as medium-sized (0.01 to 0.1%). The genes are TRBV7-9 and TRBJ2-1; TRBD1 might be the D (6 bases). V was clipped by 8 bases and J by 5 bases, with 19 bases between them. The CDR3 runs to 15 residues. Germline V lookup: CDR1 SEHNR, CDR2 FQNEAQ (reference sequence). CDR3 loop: CASLNEGVRNNEQFF. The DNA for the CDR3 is TGTGCCAGCCTCAACGAGGGGGTCAGGAACAATGAGCAGTTCTTC.

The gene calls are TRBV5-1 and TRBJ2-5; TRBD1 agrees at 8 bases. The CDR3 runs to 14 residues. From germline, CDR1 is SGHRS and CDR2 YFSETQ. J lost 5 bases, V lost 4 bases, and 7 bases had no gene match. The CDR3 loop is CASSGQGFEETQYF. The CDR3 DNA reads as TGCGCCAGCAGCGGACAGGGTTTCGAGGAGACCCAGTACTTC.

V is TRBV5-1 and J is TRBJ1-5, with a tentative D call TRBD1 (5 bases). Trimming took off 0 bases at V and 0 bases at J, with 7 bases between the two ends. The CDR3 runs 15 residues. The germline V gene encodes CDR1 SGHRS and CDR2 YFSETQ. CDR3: CASSLEGDSNQPQHF. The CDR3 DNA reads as TGCGCCAGCAGCTTGGAAGGGGATAGCAATCAGCCCCAGCATTTT.

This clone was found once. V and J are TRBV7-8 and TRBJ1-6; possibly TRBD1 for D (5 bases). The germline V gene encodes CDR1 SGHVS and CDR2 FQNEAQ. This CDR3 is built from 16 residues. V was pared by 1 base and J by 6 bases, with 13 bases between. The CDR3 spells CASSLGGRAANSPLHF. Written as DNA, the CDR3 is TGTGCCAGCAGCTTAGGGGGGAGGGCTGCTAATTCACCCCTCCACTTT.

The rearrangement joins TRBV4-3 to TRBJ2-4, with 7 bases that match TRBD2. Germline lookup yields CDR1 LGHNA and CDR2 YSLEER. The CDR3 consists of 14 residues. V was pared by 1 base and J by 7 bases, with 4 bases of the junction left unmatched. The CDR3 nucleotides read TGCGCCAGCAGCCAAGCTGGGGGGGATAACATTCAGTACTTC. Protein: CASSQAGGDNIQYF.

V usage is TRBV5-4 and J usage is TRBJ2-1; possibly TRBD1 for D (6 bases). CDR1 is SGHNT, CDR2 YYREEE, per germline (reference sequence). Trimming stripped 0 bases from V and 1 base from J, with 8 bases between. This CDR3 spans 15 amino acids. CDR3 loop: CASSLDRASYNEQFF. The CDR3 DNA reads TGTGCCAGCAGCTTGGACAGGGCATCCTACAATGAGCAGTTCTTC.